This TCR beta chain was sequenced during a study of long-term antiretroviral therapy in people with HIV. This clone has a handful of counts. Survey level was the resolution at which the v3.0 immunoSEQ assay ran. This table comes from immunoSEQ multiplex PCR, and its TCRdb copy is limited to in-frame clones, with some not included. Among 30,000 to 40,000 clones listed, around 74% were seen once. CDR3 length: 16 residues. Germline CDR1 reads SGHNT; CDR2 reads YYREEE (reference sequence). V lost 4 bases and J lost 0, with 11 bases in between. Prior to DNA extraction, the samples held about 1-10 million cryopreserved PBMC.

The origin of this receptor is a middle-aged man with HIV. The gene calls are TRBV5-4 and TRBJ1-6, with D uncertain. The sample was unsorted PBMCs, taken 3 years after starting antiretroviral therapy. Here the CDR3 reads CASSLRSVSYNSPLHF. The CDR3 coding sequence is TGTGCCAGCAGCCTGCGGAGCGTCTCCTATAATTCACCCCTCCACTTT.